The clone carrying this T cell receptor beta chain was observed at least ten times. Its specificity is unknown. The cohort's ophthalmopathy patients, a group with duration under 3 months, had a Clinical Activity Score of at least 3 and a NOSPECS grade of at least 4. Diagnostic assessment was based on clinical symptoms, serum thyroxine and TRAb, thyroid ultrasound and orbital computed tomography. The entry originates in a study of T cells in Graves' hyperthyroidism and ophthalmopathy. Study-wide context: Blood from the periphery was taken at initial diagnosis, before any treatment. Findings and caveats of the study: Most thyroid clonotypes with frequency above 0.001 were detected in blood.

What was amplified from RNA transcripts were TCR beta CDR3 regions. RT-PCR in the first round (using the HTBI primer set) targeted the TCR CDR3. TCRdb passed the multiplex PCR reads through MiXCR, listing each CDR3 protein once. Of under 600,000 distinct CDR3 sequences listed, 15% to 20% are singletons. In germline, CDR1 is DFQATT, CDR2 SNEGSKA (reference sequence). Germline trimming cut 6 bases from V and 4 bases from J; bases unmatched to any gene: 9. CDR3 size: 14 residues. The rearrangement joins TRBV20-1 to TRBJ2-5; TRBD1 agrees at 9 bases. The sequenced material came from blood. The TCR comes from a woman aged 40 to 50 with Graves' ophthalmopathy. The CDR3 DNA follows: TGCAGTGCGGACGGACAGGGGTTCGGAGAGACCCAGTACTTC. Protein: CSADGQGFGETQYF.